Below, one T cell receptor (beta chain) is given with its context. This clonotype was counted only a few times. Its cognate antigen has yet to be identified. Per-base qualities were not stored, and no clone one base away is much larger. This specimen belongs to a study of T cells in Graves' hyperthyroidism and ophthalmopathy (dated by TCRdb to the late 2010s). About the study as a whole: Peripheral blood samples were taken at the time of initial diagnosis, prior to any treatment. To identify TCR V-J signatures that set the groups apart, the researchers used a discovery cohort of 100 patients, made up of around 42 with Graves' ophthalmopathy and 57 with stable Graves' hyperthyroidism. Prospective prediction of ophthalmopathy was tested in an independent validation cohort of 18 hyperthyroidism patients and approximately 17 patients who later progressed to ophthalmopathy. The 90 to 100 discovery patients were randomly split 7:3 into training and test sets. The study also compared thyroid tissue and blood T-cell repertoires from a handful of Graves' hyperthyroidism patients. Once sampling was done, hyperthyroidism patients were given methimazole at a starting dose of 30 mg daily, whereas ophthalmopathy patients were given high-dose intravenous methylprednisolone. The paper describes TCR Vbeta CDR3 sequencing of 135 peripheral blood samples, made up of roughly 45 ophthalmopathy patients, roughly 72 hyperthyroidism patients and 17 progressor patients.

V and J are truncated by 6 bases and 3 bases respectively, leaving an intervening sequence of 21 bases. CDR1 and CDR2 are read off the germline V gene as MNHEY and SVGAGI. The CDR3 covers 16 residues, taking in both the cysteine and the phenylalanine. Just the 48-base CDR3 DNA is kept, in frame starting at base 1. The TCR beta CDR3 regions were amplified from the RNA transcripts. For the first round of RT-PCR on the TCR CDR3, the HTBI primer set was used together with the Qiagen OneStep RT-PCR kit. Libraries were constructed in a second round of multiplex PCR, after which size selection and purification were performed. Paired-end sequencing of the libraries was performed with 100 bp reads on an Illumina HiSeq2000. Regarding the original processing steps: SOAPnuke was used to process the raw data, throwing out any read that contained adapters or uncalled bases, had a mean Phred below 15, or lacked an exact constant-primer or identifier match. High-quality paired reads were merged using COPE v1.2.5, and each unique nucleotide sequence was defined as a clonotype. MiTCR v1.1 was used to align the clonotypes against IMGT TRBV, TRBD and TRBJ reference segments. Analysis was restricted to V-J combinations with a frequency above 0.0001, which covered roughly 99% of repertoires. The TCS score was defined as the ratio of F50 (clonal expansion) to E x V (chaos), calculated using BLOSUM62-based TCRdist between CDR3 peptides within each V-J. Welch's t-statistics and random forest reduced around 550 V-J features to fewer than 15, which were used in a naive Bayes classifier (R e1071). In TCRdb, the public reads were trimmed at Q25 with fastp and aligned with MiXCR, with productive beta chains retained. Here each entry gathers all rows of one CDR3 protein and keeps the most common genes and DNA. Clone size and V and J calls follow TCRdb, not the original study. Here the sample has more than 500,000 distinct CDR3 sequences; about 16% occur a single time. Jointly, the top ten make up 25% to 35% of the sample.

Broad study findings and their caveats: Most expanded thyroid clonotypes (frequency above 0.001) were also detected in blood, suggesting blood repertoires may reflect thyroid immune responses. In validation, progression to ophthalmopathy was predicted by the model with 70% to 71% sensitivity and under 85% specificity, a median of roughly 6.4 months before onset. Sample size was not statistically predetermined, and investigators were not blinded to group allocation. A 13 V-J signature model separated ophthalmopathy from stable hyperthyroidism, with over 85% sensitivity and 81.08% specificity in cross-validation and 80%/75% in testing.

Ophthalmopathy patients had moderately to severely active disease, Clinical Activity Score of at least 3, NOSPECS grade of at least 4, and duration under 3 months. Any patient with an uncontrolled infection, another autoimmune disease, pregnancy or lactation was excluded. Diagnoses relied on clinical symptoms, serum thyroxine and TRAb, thyroid ultrasound and orbital computed tomography. PBMCs were separated from roughly 9.3 ml of fresh peripheral blood using Ficoll-Paque density gradient centrifugation. Total RNA was extracted with Trizol reagent, and quality was checked on an Agilent 2100 Bioanalyzer.

The source material was blood. The V gene is TRBV6-5 and the J gene is TRBJ2-7, with an unclear D gene assignment. This TCR was recovered from a woman aged 25 to 45 with Graves' ophthalmopathy. The bases are TGTGCCAGCAGCCGATCTACACAGCGACTTAACTACGAGCAGTACTTC. This encodes CASSRSTQRLNYEQYF.